The clone carrying this TCR beta chain was recorded many times. Its antigen is undetermined. CDR3 size: 13 residues. The germline CDR1 and CDR2 sequences are SEHNR and FQNEAQ (reference sequence). Trimming left V 6 bases short and J 6 bases short, with 15 bases between. This sample is drawn from a study of CD8+CD57+ T cells in acquired aplastic anemia. Study context: DNA from sorted CD4+ and CD8+ cells averaged around 3.5 ug. Reads per healthy sample averaged around 10 million (CD4+) and fewer than 13 million (CD8+). Findings of the study overall: There were 25 to 35 CD8+ CDR3 sequences that occurred in both patients and controls.

TCR beta VDJ and CDR3 were profiled, and genomic DNA was the template. TCRdb analysed the reads with MiXCR anew, one entry per CDR3 protein. The sample shows some 150,000 distinct CDR3 sequences, roughly two fifths of them seen only once. The rearrangement links TRBV7-9 to TRBJ2-7, with a possible D match to TRBD1 (5 bases). The sequence derives from a human donor in good health, serving as a control. The sequencing sample was made of sorted CD4+, CD8+, or CD8+CD57+ T cells (not recorded which) from PBMCs. For the CDR3, the DNA is TGTGCCAGCAGTATCGACAGCACACTCGAGCAGTACTTC. Translation gives CASSIDSTLEQYF.